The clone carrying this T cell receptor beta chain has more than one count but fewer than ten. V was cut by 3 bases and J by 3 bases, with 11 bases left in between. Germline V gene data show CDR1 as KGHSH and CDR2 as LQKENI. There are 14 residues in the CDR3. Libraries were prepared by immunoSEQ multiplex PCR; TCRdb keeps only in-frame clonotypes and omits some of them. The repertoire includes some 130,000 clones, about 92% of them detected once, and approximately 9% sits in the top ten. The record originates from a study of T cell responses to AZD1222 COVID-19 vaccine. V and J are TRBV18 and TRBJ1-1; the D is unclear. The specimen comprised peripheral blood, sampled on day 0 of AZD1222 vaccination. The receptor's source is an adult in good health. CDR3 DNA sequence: TGTGCCAGCTCACCTCTCGTCCGGGACACTGAAGCTTTCTTT. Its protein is CASSPLVRDTEAFF.